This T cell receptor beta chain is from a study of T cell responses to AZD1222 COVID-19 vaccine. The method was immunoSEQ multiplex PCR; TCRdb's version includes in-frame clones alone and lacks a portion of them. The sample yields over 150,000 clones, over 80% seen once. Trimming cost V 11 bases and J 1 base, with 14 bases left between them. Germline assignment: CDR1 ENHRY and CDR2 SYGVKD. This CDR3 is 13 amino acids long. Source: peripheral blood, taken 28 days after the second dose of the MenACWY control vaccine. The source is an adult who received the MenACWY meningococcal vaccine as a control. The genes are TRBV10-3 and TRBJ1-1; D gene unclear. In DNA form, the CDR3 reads TGTGCCGCCGGGCGGGAGGAGAACACTGAAGCTTTCTTT. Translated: CAAGREENTEAFF.